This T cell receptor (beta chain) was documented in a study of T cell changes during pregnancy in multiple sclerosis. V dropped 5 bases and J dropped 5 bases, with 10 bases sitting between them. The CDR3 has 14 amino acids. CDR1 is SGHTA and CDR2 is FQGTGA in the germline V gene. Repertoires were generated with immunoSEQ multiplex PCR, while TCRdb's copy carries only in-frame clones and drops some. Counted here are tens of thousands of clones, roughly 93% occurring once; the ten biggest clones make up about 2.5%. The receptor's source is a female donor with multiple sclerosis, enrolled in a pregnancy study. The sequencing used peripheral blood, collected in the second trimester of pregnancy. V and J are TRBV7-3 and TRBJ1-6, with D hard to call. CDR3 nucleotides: TGTGCCAGCAGCCCGACACCGAATAATTCACCCCTCCACTTT. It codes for CASSPTPNNSPLHF.